The 10 T cell receptor beta chains below were found in one sample sequenced in a study of T cell responses to AZD1222 COVID-19 vaccine. Data came from immunoSEQ multiplex PCR; TCRdb stores just in-frame clones and leaves some out. Counted here are 130,000 or so clones, around 84% occurring once; the ten biggest clones make up roughly 12%. The sample consisted of peripheral blood, taken on day 0 of AZD1222 vaccination. The receptor set was obtained from an adult in good health.

The chain carries TRBV10-3 and TRBJ1-4; 9 nucleotides line up with TRBD1. Losses at the gene ends were 6 bases for V and 8 bases for J; bases not matched to a gene: 7. Germline V gene lookup returns CDR1 ENHRY and CDR2 SYGVKD. This CDR3 has 14 amino acids. Written as DNA, the CDR3 is TGTGCCATCAGCCCGGGACAGGGAGGAGAAAAACTGTTTTTT. It is translated as CAISPGQGGEKLFF.

The rearrangement uses TRBV7-8 and TRBJ1-5, with 9 bases matching TRBD1. The V and J ends lost 8 bases and 2 bases, in that order; junction bases with no gene match: 13. Germline V gives CDR1 SGHVS, CDR2 FQNEAQ. The CDR3 runs to 17 residues. The CDR3 reads CASLPGTGKYGNQPQHF. CDR3 bases: TGTGCCAGCTTGCCCGGGACAGGGAAGTATGGCAATCAGCCCCAGCATTTT.

The chain combines TRBV5-4 with TRBJ1-1; a possible D gene is TRBD1 (5 bases). With 2 bases removed from V and 8 bases from J, the gap between germline ends came to 13 bases. Germline CDR1 and CDR2: SGHNT and YYREEE (reference sequence). The CDR3 has 13 residues. CDR3 protein: CASSFGGNREAFF. The CDR3 bases are TGTGCCAGCAGCTTCGGGGGAAATAGGGAAGCTTTCTTT.

Written as DNA, the CDR3 is TGTGCCAGCAGCGTTGGTAAAGGGGGACCAGAAAAACTGTTTTTT. Translated: CASSVGKGGPEKLFF. V usage is TRBV5-4 and J usage is TRBJ1-4; a weak D match, TRBD1 (6 bases). V was clipped by 4 bases and J by 8 bases, with 18 bases between them. The CDR3 is made up of 15 amino acids. Germline V gene data show CDR1 as SGHNT and CDR2 as YYREEE (reference sequence).

The rearrangement links TRBV4-1 to TRBJ1-1, with no clear D. The germline gives CDR1 MGHRA, CDR2 YSYEKL. Trimming stripped 4 bases from V and 0 bases from J, with 9 bases between. The CDR3 extends over 14 amino acids. The chain's CDR3 is CASSLTLVNTEAFF. CDR3 in DNA: TGCGCCAGCAGCCTGACACTAGTGAACACTGAAGCTTTCTTT.

The genes are TRBV10-2 and TRBJ2-7; D gene unclear. V was shortened by 3 bases and J by 2 bases, with 8 bases between the two germline ends. This CDR3 has 13 amino acids. CDR1 and CDR2 (germline): WSHSY, SAAADI. CDR3 protein: CASSEGRTYEQYF. The CDR3 coding sequence is TGCGCCAGCAGTGAAGGTAGAACCTACGAGCAGTACTTC.

The chain has TRBV6-2 or TRBV6-3 and TRBJ2-3; tentative D call: TRBD2 (6 bases). The CDR3 loop spans 14 amino acids. V gave up 6 bases and J gave up 1 base, with 11 bases separating them. The germline gives CDR1 MNHEY, CDR2 SVGEGT. The CDR3 DNA is TGTGCCAGCAGGCCTACGGGGGGCACAGATACGCAGTATTTT. It yields the protein CASRPTGGTDTQYF.

V is TRBV6-2 or TRBV6-3 and J is TRBJ2-7; D is tentatively TRBD1 or TRBD2 (5 bases each). The ends were cut back, 4 bases at V and 3 bases at J, with 10 bases in the middle. Looked up from germline, CDR1 is MNHEY and CDR2 is SVGEGT. This CDR3 region has 13 residues. The CDR3: CASSLGTVYEQYF. The CDR3 nucleotides read TGTGCCAGCAGTTTGGGGACGGTCTACGAGCAGTACTTC.

The rearrangement links TRBV19 to TRBJ2-5, with no clear D. The CDR3 has 14 residues. CDR1 is LNHDA, CDR2 SQIVND, per germline (reference sequence). V lost 5 bases to trimming and J lost 5 bases, with 15 bases between them. The CDR3 region is CASSPNRGEETQYF. The CDR3 DNA follows: TGTGCCAGTAGTCCAAATCGCGGTGAGGAGACCCAGTACTTC.

The chain recombines TRBV19 with TRBJ2-4; 7 bases are a match to TRBD1. The germline CDR1 and CDR2 sequences are LNHDA and SQIVND (reference sequence). The CDR3 is 15 residues long. With V trimmed by 5 bases and J by 3 bases, 7 bases remained unmatched. The CDR3 coding sequence is TGTGCCAGTAGTTGGACCGGGACAGTCAAAAACATTCAGTACTTC. Protein sequence: CASSWTGTVKNIQYF.